These 25 T cell receptor beta chains came from one sample sequenced in a study of T cell repertoires in cytomegalovirus infection. TCRdb analysed the reads with MiXCR anew, one entry per CDR3 protein. The profile shows about 150,000 distinct CDR3 sequences, about a quarter of them singletons. Sequencing was done on a sample of PBMCs. These receptors were collected from a human donor in good health (CMV status not recorded). Some clones in this sample may be carry-over from other donors' samples.

The chain is built from TRBV7-9 and TRBJ2-1; D is uncertain. The CDR3 spans 13 residues. V shed 1 base and J shed 6 bases, with 7 bases lying between them. Germline V gene lookup returns CDR1 SEHNR and CDR2 FQNEAQ (reference sequence). In DNA form, the CDR3 reads TGTGCCAGCAGCTTAGTTAGGATCAATGAGCAGTTCTTC. It yields the protein CASSLVRINEQFF. Full variable domain (rest looked up from reference TRBV7-9 and TRBJ2-1): DTGVSQNPRHKITKRGQNVTFRCDPISEHNRLYWYRQTLGQGPEFLTYFQNEAQLEKSRLLSDRFSAERPKGSFSTLEIQRTEQGDSAMYLCASSLVRINEQFFGPGTRLTVL.

V is TRBV29-1 and J is TRBJ2-1; TRBD1 matches 7 bases. Germline V gene lookup returns CDR1 SQVTM and CDR2 ANQGSEA. The CDR3 runs 12 residues. After removal of 2 bases from V and 9 bases from J, the junction contained 4 bases not matched to a gene. The CDR3 nucleotides read TGCAGCGTTGAAATACAGGGGAGTGAGCAGTTCTTC. It is translated as CSVEIQGSEQFF.

The gene calls are TRBV12-3 or TRBV12-4 and TRBJ1-5, with 8 nucleotides matching TRBD1. This CDR3 is 20 amino acids long. V shed 10 bases, J shed 0 bases, and the junction held 23 bases outside the gene matches. The DNA of the CDR3 is TGTGCCAACAGCCGAACCTCCGGGACAGGTGGCGGGGTTAGCAATCAGCCCCAGCATTTT. It codes for CANSRTSGTGGGVSNQPQHF.

The J gene is TRBJ2-1, the V gene TRBV5-4; D not certain. The V gene lost 4 bases and the J gene lost 6 bases, with 14 bases spanning the gap. Looked up from germline, CDR1 is SGHNT and CDR2 is YYREEE (reference sequence). The CDR3 covers 14 residues. This chain's CDR3 is CASSPLVFPNEQFF. The CDR3 coding sequence is TGTGCCAGCAGCCCTTTGGTTTTTCCCAATGAGCAGTTCTTC.

Remarks on this clonotype: An end of the junction differs from the germline gene, which may be a read error. V and J are TRBV28 and TRBJ2-5, with D uncertain. Looked up from germline, CDR1 is MDHEN and CDR2 is SYDVKM. This CDR3 is built from 15 residues. The CDR3 region is CAGSLSLGRRETQYF. The CDR3, as DNA: TGTGCCGGCAGTTTATCCCTAGGACGTAGGGAGACCCAGTACTTC.

V usage is TRBV4-1 and J usage is TRBJ2-1; no firm D call. The CDR3 is made up of 14 amino acids. V was cut by 0 bases and J by 12 bases, with 15 bases left in between. CDR1 is MGHRA and CDR2 is YSYEKL in the germline V gene. In DNA, the CDR3 is TGCGCCAGCAGCCAAGATGGGTGGAGCCACACGCAGTTCTTC. The encoded protein is CASSQDGWSHTQFF.

This clonotype was seen a handful of times. The CDR3 loop reads CASSMRTGMATEAFF. The CDR3 nucleotides are TGTGCCAGTAGTATGAGGACAGGGATGGCCACTGAAGCTTTCTTT. The chain links TRBV19 to TRBJ1-1, with 8 bases lining up with TRBD1. With V trimmed by 3 bases and J by 4 bases, 7 bases remained unmatched. The germline V gene encodes CDR1 LNHDA and CDR2 SQIVND (reference sequence). The CDR3 runs 15 residues.

This clonotype was counted many times. This chain uses TRBV7-2 with TRBJ1-1, with 9 bases aligning to TRBD1. Germline CDR1 and CDR2: SGHTA and FQGNSA. The CDR3 sequence is 17 residues long. The V gene end was trimmed by 2 bases and the J gene end by 3 bases; junction bases not matched to a gene: 10. The CDR3 region has the DNA TGTGCCAGCAGCTTATCCCTCGGGACAGGGTCACACACTGAAGCTTTCTTT. Amino acid sequence: CASSLSLGTGSHTEAFF.

Remarks on this clonotype: This may stem from a read error, because a much larger clone lies one nucleotide away. The chain joins TRBV7-9 to TRBJ2-6; D ambiguous. With 8 bases removed from V and 0 bases from J, the gap between germline ends came to 11 bases. The CDR3 is 15 amino acids. Germline V gene sequence: CDR1 SEHNR, CDR2 FQNEAQ (reference sequence). The CDR3 sequence: CASGAMFSGANVLTF. The CDR3 DNA sequence: TGTGCCAGCGGCGCAATGTTCTCTGGGGCCAACGTCCTGACTTTC.

The table lists this clonotype with a few counts. This chain connects TRBV19 to TRBJ1-5; D gene unclear. Germline loops: CDR1 LNHDA, CDR2 SQIVND (reference sequence). CDR3 length equals 15 residues. The ends were cut back, 2 bases at V and 9 bases at J, with 17 bases in the middle. The CDR3 loop reads CASSISRGFHWPQHF. CDR3 nucleotide sequence: TGTGCCAGTAGTATATCAAGAGGGTTCCATTGGCCCCAGCATTTT.

The chain carries TRBV19 and TRBJ2-7, with 7 bases aligning to TRBD1. Germline V CDR1 and CDR2: LNHDA, SQIVND (reference sequence). Trimming took 6 bases from V and 4 from J; bases not matched to a gene: 6. This CDR3 is 13 amino acids long. CDR3 nucleotides: TGTGCCAGTAGGGGGGACAGAAGTTACGAGCAGTACTTC. It is translated as CASRGDRSYEQYF.

CDR3 in DNA: TGTGCCAGCTCACCAAAACATTCAGGGAACTATGGCTACACCTTC. Amino acid sequence: CASSPKHSGNYGYTF. The V gene is TRBV18, the J gene TRBJ1-2, with D perhaps matching TRBD1 (5 bases). Trimming pared 2 bases from V and 2 bases from J, leaving 12 bases between. The CDR3 runs to 15 residues. Germline assignment: CDR1 KGHSH and CDR2 LQKENI.

The chain uses TRBV28 and TRBJ2-5, with TRBD1 matching over 8 bases. In germline, CDR1 is MDHEN, CDR2 SYDVKM. Trimming cost V 5 bases and J 4 bases; bases outside gene matches: 3. The CDR3 is 13 residues long. CDR3 residues: CASSAGGSETQYF. The CDR3 DNA sequence: TGTGCCAGCAGTGCAGGGGGCTCAGAGACCCAGTACTTC. Full variable domain (missing parts from reference TRBV28 and TRBJ2-5): DVKVTQSSRYLVKRTGEKVFLECVQDMDHENMFWYRQDPGLGLRLIYFSYDVKMKEKGDIPEGYSVSREKKERFSLILESASTNQTSMYLCASSAGGSETQYFGPGTRLLVL.

This chain uses TRBV28 with TRBJ2-1; D is tentatively TRBD1 or TRBD2 (7 bases each). The CDR3 is 15 amino acids. The V end lost 6 bases, the J end lost 1 base, and 13 bases lay between the germline ends. Germline V lookup: CDR1 MDHEN, CDR2 SYDVKM. Written as DNA, the CDR3 is TGTGCCAGCAGCTCAGGGGGGGTTTCCTACAATGAGCAGTTCTTC. This sequence encodes CASSSGGVSYNEQFF.

Points on this clonotype: This may stem from a read error, because a much larger clone lies one nucleotide away. The chain employs TRBV7-2 and TRBJ2-2; 15 nucleotides agree with TRBD2. This CDR3 comprises 18 residues. The J segment lost 5 bases and the V segment lost 5 bases, leaving 9 bases of the junction unmatched. Germline-derived CDR1 and CDR2 are SGHTA and FQGNSA. The CDR3 is CASSLPGLAGGKTGELFF. CDR3 bases: TGTGCCAGCAGCCTCCCGGGACTAGCGGGAGGAAAGACCGGGGAGCTGTTTTTT. Drawing the rest from reference TRBV7-2 and TRBJ2-2, the complete variable domain is GAGVSQSPSNKVTEKGKDVELRCDPISGHTALYWYRQSLGQGLEFLIYFQGNSAPDKSGLPSDRFSAERTGGSVSTLTIQRTQQEDSAVYLCASSLPGLAGGKTGELFFGEGSRLTVL.

This clonotype has just a few counts. The chain is built from TRBV7-9 and TRBJ1-1; 12 positions match TRBD1. Trimming at V came to 5 bases and at J to 11 bases, leaving 9 bases not matched to a gene. Germline assignment: CDR1 SEHNR and CDR2 FQNEAQ (reference sequence). This CDR3 spans 14 amino acids. CDR3 in amino acids: CASSQGQGAAAAFF. CDR3 DNA: TGTGCCAGCAGCCAGGGACAGGGGGCCGCTGCCGCTTTCTTT.

The chain combines TRBV12-3 or TRBV12-4 with TRBJ1-2, with a tentative D call TRBD1 (6 bases). The CDR3 spans 13 residues. The V gene lost 4 bases and the J gene lost 6 bases, with 12 bases spanning the gap. The CDR3 sequence is CASSSGVGDGYTF. The CDR3 DNA is TGTGCCAGCAGTTCAGGGGTCGGGGATGGCTACACCTTC.

This clonotype was seen a few times. The chain uses TRBV2 and TRBJ1-6; 10 bases line up with TRBD1. Germline V gives CDR1 SNHLY, CDR2 FYNNEI. V dropped 7 bases and J dropped 10; count of bases not matched to a gene: 7. The CDR3 consists of 14 residues. The CDR3 spells CASTPGQGTSPLHF. The CDR3 DNA is TGTGCCAGCACCCCGGGACAGGGGACATCACCCCTCCACTTT. The whole variable domain, remainder taken from reference TRBV2 and TRBJ1-6, is EPEVTQTPSHQVTQMGQEVILRCVPISNHLYFYWYRQILGQKVEFLVSFYNNEISEKSEIFDDQFSVERPDGSNFTLKIRSTKLEDSAMYFCASTPGQGTSPLHFGNGTRLTVT.

The table lists this clonotype with many counts. The chain has TRBV7-8 and TRBJ1-4; weak D call: TRBD1 (5 bases). This CDR3 has 12 residues. Trimming removed 8 bases at V and 4 bases at J, with 8 bases between. Germline CDR1 reads SGHVS; CDR2 reads FQNEAQ. CDR3 in amino acids: CASGGGNEKLFF. The CDR3 region has the DNA TGTGCCAGCGGGGGGGGTAATGAAAAACTGTTTTTT.

This clonotype was counted at least ten times. At one end the junction does not follow the germline gene, possibly because of a read error. The chain is built from TRBV7-8 and TRBJ2-7, with D perhaps matching TRBD1 or TRBD2 (6 bases each). The germline V gene encodes CDR1 SGHVS and CDR2 FQNEAQ. The CDR3 sequence is 11 residues long. The chain's CDR3 is CASSSQGLLLF. CDR3 coding DNA: TGTGCCAGCAGCTCACAGGGACTCCTTCTCTTC.

V gene TRBV28 combines with J gene TRBJ1-1; D call uncertain. Deletions cut 6 bases from V and 2 bases from J, with 10 bases between. Germline V gives CDR1 MDHEN, CDR2 SYDVKM. The CDR3 spans 13 residues. CDR3 in amino acids: CASSPTPNTEAFF. The DNA of the CDR3 is TGTGCCAGCAGCCCTACTCCTAACACTGAAGCTTTCTTT.

This chain uses TRBV28 with TRBJ1-1; D unclear. Germline loops: CDR1 MDHEN, CDR2 SYDVKM. Trimming removed 0 bases from V and 6 bases from J, with 8 bases in between. This CDR3 comprises 13 residues. The CDR3 here is CASSLWGKAEAFF. CDR3 nucleotides: TGTGCCAGCAGTTTATGGGGGAAGGCTGAAGCTTTCTTT.

This sequence joins TRBV10-3 and TRBJ2-7; D is undetermined. Germline CDR1 reads ENHRY; CDR2 reads SYGVKD. CDR3 length: 13 residues. The ends were cut back, 2 bases at V and 0 bases at J, with 5 bases in the middle. CDR3 protein: CAISEGGSYEQYF. CDR3 nucleotides: TGTGCCATCAGTGAGGGTGGCTCCTACGAGCAGTACTTC.

The CDR3 here is CASSERGDEQFF. Here the CDR3 DNA reads TGTGCCAGCAGCGAAAGGGGCGATGAGCAGTTCTTC. The V gene is TRBV27, the J gene TRBJ2-1, with D perhaps matching TRBD1 (5 bases). Trimming cost V 6 bases and J 8 bases, with 11 bases left between them. Germline values: CDR1 MNHEY, CDR2 SMNVEV (reference sequence). The CDR3 has 12 residues.

This clonotype appeared many times. The chain carries TRBV2 and TRBJ1-2; the D gene is possibly TRBD1 (5 bases). The CDR3 totals 14 residues. Trimming removed 2 bases from V and 6 bases from J, with 13 bases in between. Per the germline V gene, CDR1 is SNHLY and CDR2 is FYNNEI. The CDR3 DNA reads as TGTGCCAGCAGTGAACAGGGCAGGTCTGATGGCTACACCTTC. Translating gives CASSEQGRSDGYTF.